Below, 10 T cell receptor beta chains from the same sample are listed, as sequenced in a study of metastatic and nonmetastatic thyroid tumors. None of the patients had undergone any treatment ahead of thyroid surgery. MiXCR was used by TCRdb to re-call the PCR reads. The sample contains approximately 17,000 clones, roughly 15% of which appear only once. Sequencing input: blood. These receptors were taken from a male donor with papillary thyroid cancer or a benign thyroid nodule (not recorded which). Some clones in this sample may be carry-over from other donors' samples.

This clone was recorded at least ten times. This chain uses TRBV12-3 or TRBV12-4 with TRBJ1-1, with D tentatively TRBD1 (5 bases). The CDR3 is 12 amino acids. The V and J ends lost 4 bases and 10 bases respectively, with 13 bases between them. The CDR3 loop reads CASSSSGLVAFF. The CDR3 nucleotides are TGTGCCAGCAGTTCCTCAGGGTTGGTAGCTTTCTTT.

The chain employs TRBV12-3 or TRBV12-4 and TRBJ2-1, with 12 positions matching TRBD2. This CDR3 region has 16 residues. The V gene end was trimmed by 7 bases and the J gene end by 7 bases; junction bases not matched to a gene: 11. The CDR3 sequence is CASIPSVLAGGNEQFF. As DNA, the CDR3 is TGTGCCAGCATTCCGTCCGTACTAGCGGGAGGAAATGAGCAGTTCTTC.

The V call is TRBV9, the J call TRBJ2-5; D is ambiguous. This CDR3 spans 15 amino acids. CDR1 is SGDLS, CDR2 YYNGEE, per germline. V lost 0 bases to trimming and J lost 5 bases, with 14 bases between them. The CDR3 spells CASSVEIGRRETQYF. In DNA, the CDR3 is TGTGCCAGCAGCGTAGAAATCGGCCGGCGGGAGACCCAGTACTTC.

This clone was seen repeatedly, ten times or more. V usage is TRBV2 and J usage is TRBJ1-5; D gene uncertain. The V gene lost 4 bases and the J gene lost 0 bases, with 4 bases spanning the gap. Germline V gene sequence: CDR1 SNHLY, CDR2 FYNNEI. The CDR3 sequence is 13 residues long. This CDR3 is CASSGGSNQPQHF. CDR3 sequence (DNA): TGTGCCAGCAGTGGGGGTAGCAATCAGCCCCAGCATTTT.

By sample fraction, this clone is medium-sized. The chain uses TRBV6-1 and TRBJ1-6; TRBD1 matches at 7 bases. The junction had 3 bases not matched to a gene; V was cut back by 5 bases and J by 5 bases. This CDR3 is built from 14 residues. The germline gives CDR1 MNHNS, CDR2 SASEGT. This chain's CDR3 is CASSFGTDNSPLHF. For the CDR3, the DNA is TGTGCCAGCAGTTTCGGGACAGATAATTCACCCCTCCACTTT.

This clone showed up many times. This sequence joins TRBV6-2 or TRBV6-3 and TRBJ2-6; 7 bases agree with TRBD1. The CDR3 runs 15 residues. Germline CDR1 and CDR2: MNHEY and SVGEGT. V lost 5 bases, J lost 2 bases, and 3 bases stayed unmatched. CDR3 nucleotides: TGTGCCAGCAGTGAACAGGGGACTGGGGCCAACGTCCTGACTTTC. Protein product: CASSEQGTGANVLTF.

CDR3 sequence: CASIPSLGYNEQFF. The CDR3 DNA is TGTGCCAGCATCCCGTCTTTGGGTTACAATGAGCAGTTCTTC. The V call is TRBV7-3, the J call TRBJ2-1, with D unclear. Germline CDR1 SGHTA, CDR2 FQGTGA. V lost 7 bases and J lost 4, with 14 bases in between. This CDR3 contains 14 residues.

This clone occurred many times. The chain joins TRBV15 to TRBJ1-1; D perhaps matches TRBD1 (5 bases). V was shortened by 5 bases and J by 4 bases, with 11 bases between the two germline ends. Germline V gene lookup returns CDR1 LNHNV and CDR2 YYDKDF (reference sequence). There are 13 residues in the CDR3. Here the CDR3 reads CATSSRGITEAFF. In DNA, the CDR3 is TGTGCCACCAGCTCAAGGGGAATCACTGAAGCTTTCTTT.

This clone occurred many times. Additional DNA sequences in this sample encode the identical CDR3. The chain recombines TRBV11-2 with TRBJ2-3, with a weak D call TRBD2 (7 bases). Trimming removed 0 bases from V and 6 bases from J, with 13 bases in between. The CDR3 runs 15 residues. CDR1 is SGHAT, CDR2 FQNNGV, per germline. The CDR3 reads CASSLEGGAADTQYF. The CDR3 bases are TGTGCCAGCAGCTTAGAGGGGGGGGCAGCGGATACGCAGTATTTT. Full variable domain (rest looked up from reference TRBV11-2 and TRBJ2-3): EAGVAQSPRYKIIEKRQSVAFWCNPISGHATLYWYQQILGQGPKLLIQFQNNGVVDDSQLPKDRFSAERLKGVDSTLKIQPAKLEDSAVYLCASSLEGGAADTQYFGPGTRLTVL.

This clone was seen many times. The rearrangement joins TRBV20-1 to TRBJ2-7, with D unclear. CDR1 and CDR2 from the germline V gene are DFQATT and SNEGSKA (reference sequence). This CDR3 is built from 13 residues. Trimming left V 6 bases short and J 4 bases short, with 16 bases between. CDR3 bases: TGCAGTGCCACCACATTACGGCGGTACGAGCAGTACTTC. Encoded protein: CSATTLRRYEQYF.